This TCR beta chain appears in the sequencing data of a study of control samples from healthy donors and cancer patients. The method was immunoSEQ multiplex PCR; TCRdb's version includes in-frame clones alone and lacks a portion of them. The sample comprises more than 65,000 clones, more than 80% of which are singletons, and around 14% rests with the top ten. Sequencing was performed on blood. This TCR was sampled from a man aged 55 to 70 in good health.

This CDR3 reads CASSLTGDSSYNEQFF. DNA of the CDR3: TGTGCCAGCAGCTTGACAGGAGACAGCTCCTACAATGAGCAGTTCTTC. V is TRBV7-6 and J is TRBJ2-1; tentative D call: TRBD1 (6 bases). This CDR3 has 16 residues. The germline gives CDR1 SGHVS, CDR2 FNYEAQ. The V end lost 3 bases, the J end lost 0 bases, and 12 bases lay between the germline ends.